This T cell receptor beta chain originates from a study of blood T cell repertoires in COVID-19. Study details: Specimens from acute and convalescent COVID-19 originated in the United States, Italy and Spain. PBMCs, B-cell-depleted T cells, or T cells provided the cDNA or gDNA that made up the material.

Original analysis: For nucleated cells, counts were estimated from reference gene primer amplification. Assay used: immunoSEQ multiplex PCR; TCRdb lists only in-frame clones, some missing. That table furnishes V, J and clone size, whereas the DNA furnished D and trimming. The sample holds roughly 41,000 clones, around 89% seen once. Trimming removed 2 bases at V and 6 bases at J, with 19 bases between. Germline V CDR1 and CDR2: KGHSH, LQKENI. The CDR3 consists of 16 residues. The TCR sequence derives from a man in his sixties with active or convalescent COVID-19. The chain couples TRBV18 to TRBJ1-1; perhaps TRBD1 as D (5 bases). Sequenced sample: peripheral blood. CDR3 coding DNA: TGTGCCAGCTCACCAAGAGCAGACACGAAGGGGCCTGAAGCTTTCTTT. This sequence encodes CASSPRADTKGPEAFF.